Below are 25 T cell receptor beta chains sequenced from a single sample in a study of cytomegalovirus exposure and HLA in healthy donors (dated by TCRdb to the late 2010s). To prepare the library, the immunoSEQ multiplex PCR assay was applied. The multiplex PCR relied on a mix of 60 forward primers for TCR Vbeta segments and 13 reverse primers for TCR Jbeta segments. TCRdb mirrors the immuneACCESS table, restricted to in-frame sequences. Some clones are absent from its copies; in checked studies, under half trace to an unresolved V gene, and the reason for the others is unknown. In all, the sample holds about 130,000 clones, and around three quarters of those were seen once. The ten most abundant clones make up 2.5% of the sample. What was sequenced was PBMCs. These receptors originate from a man aged 30 to 39 in good health and CMV-seronegative.

The chain couples TRBV7-3 to TRBJ2-5; a weak D match, TRBD1 (5 bases). Deletions cut 1 base from V and 2 bases from J, with 11 bases between. There are 15 residues in the CDR3. The germline V gene has CDR1 SGHTA and CDR2 FQGTGA. The CDR3 sequence is CASSLIGANQETQYF. The DNA for the CDR3 is TGTGCCAGCAGCTTAATAGGGGCGAATCAAGAGACCCAGTACTTC.

J is TRBJ1-1 and V is TRBV29-1; 10 bases line up with TRBD1. V gave up 6 bases and J gave up 1 base; unmatched junction bases: 17. Germline-derived CDR1 and CDR2 are SQVTM and ANQGSEA. The CDR3 covers 18 residues. CDR3 bases: TGCAGCGTCCCCGGTTTTACCGGGACAGGGGCAAGGAACACTGAAGCTTTCTTT. It is translated as CSVPGFTGTGARNTEAFF.

This chain uses TRBV5-1 with TRBJ2-1; maybe TRBD2 (5 bases). This CDR3 contains 17 residues. CDR1 SGHRS and CDR2 YFSETQ come from the germline V gene. Trimming removed 0 bases from V and 6 bases from J, with 19 bases in between. The CDR3 is CASSLESTGRGINEQFF. In DNA form, the CDR3 reads TGCGCCAGCAGCTTGGAGTCAACTGGGAGAGGGATCAATGAGCAGTTCTTC.

The gene calls are TRBV9 and TRBJ2-7; TRBD2 is a possible D gene (5 bases). The ends were cut back, 3 bases at V and 9 bases at J, with 13 bases in the middle. Germline V lookup: CDR1 SGDLS, CDR2 YYNGEE. The length of the CDR3 is 12 residues. The CDR3: CASSAPEGLQYF. The CDR3 DNA reads as TGTGCCAGCAGCGCCCCCGAGGGTTTGCAGTACTTC.

The chain joins TRBV4-1 to TRBJ1-1; no clear D. V dropped 1 base and J dropped 7 bases, with 13 bases sitting between them. This CDR3 contains 14 residues. Germline V gene data show CDR1 as MGHRA and CDR2 as YSYEKL. Here the CDR3 reads CASSQAPGNGEAFF. The CDR3, as DNA: TGCGCCAGCAGCCAAGCTCCGGGAAACGGTGAAGCTTTCTTT.

This clone was recorded only once. The V call is TRBV5-1, the J call TRBJ2-7, with TRBD1 matching 8 bases. Germline-derived CDR1 and CDR2 are SGHRS and YFSETQ. The CDR3 has 14 residues. The J segment lost 3 bases and the V segment lost 2 bases, leaving 4 bases of the junction unmatched. CDR3 nucleotides: TGCGCCAGCAGCTTAGGTGGACAGGGCTACGAGCAGTACTTC. Protein product: CASSLGGQGYEQYF.

This sequence joins TRBV5-5 and TRBJ1-2; 7 positions agree with TRBD1. With V trimmed by 4 bases and J by 6 bases, 12 bases remained unmatched. From germline, CDR1 is SGHKS and CDR2 YYEKEE (reference sequence). This CDR3 comprises 15 residues. The CDR3 spells CASSVDRVGVDGYTF. Written as DNA, the CDR3 is TGTGCCAGCAGCGTTGACAGGGTCGGAGTGGATGGCTACACCTTC.

V usage is TRBV27 and J usage is TRBJ2-7; D may be TRBD1 (6 bases). Germline lookup yields CDR1 MNHEY and CDR2 SMNVEV (reference sequence). Trimming took off 5 bases at V and 3 bases at J, with 14 bases between the two ends. This CDR3 comprises 14 residues. The CDR3 spells CASSDGQRNYEQYF. CDR3 bases: TGTGCCAGCAGTGACGGACAGCGGAACTACGAGCAGTACTTC.

This chain links TRBV13 with TRBJ2-6; D unresolved. Trimming left V 4 bases short and J 2 bases short, with 9 bases between. The germline V gene has CDR1 PRHDT and CDR2 FYEKMQ (reference sequence). The CDR3 extends over 15 amino acids. CDR3 residues: CASSSGSAGANVLTF. The DNA for the CDR3 is TGTGCCAGCAGCTCCGGGTCTGCTGGGGCCAACGTCCTGACTTTC. Filled out from reference TRBV13 and TRBJ2-6, the complete variable domain reads AAGVIQSPRHLIKEKRETATLKCYPIPRHDTVYWYQQGPGQDPQFLISFYEKMQSDKGSIPDRFSAQQFSDYHSELNMSSLELGDSALYFCASSSGSAGANVLTFGAGSRLTVL.

This clone was seen only a few times. The CDR3, as DNA: TGTGCCAGCAGTTTAGGACAGGGGGCCCGCTCGGAGTACTTC. Translation: CASSLGQGARSEYF. The rearrangement joins TRBV6-6 to TRBJ2-7; 11 bases are a match to TRBD1. Germline lookup yields CDR1 MNHNY and CDR2 SVGAGI (reference sequence). CDR3 length equals 14 residues. With V trimmed by 4 bases and J by 11 bases, 10 bases remained unmatched.

The chain recombines TRBV10-3 with TRBJ1-2; 7 bases fit TRBD1. V dropped 0 bases and J dropped 4; count of bases not matched to a gene: 8. The CDR3 has 16 amino acids. Germline V gene data show CDR1 as ENHRY and CDR2 as SYGVKD. CDR3: CAISESGTDLGYGYTF. The DNA of the CDR3 is TGTGCCATCAGTGAGTCCGGGACAGATCTTGGCTATGGCTACACCTTC.

This clone was counted only a few times. This rearrangement joins TRBV5-1 to TRBJ2-3, with D perhaps matching TRBD1 (5 bases). From germline, CDR1 is SGHRS and CDR2 YFSETQ. The CDR3 totals 13 residues. Trimming removed 4 bases at V and 3 bases at J, with 9 bases between. The CDR3 sequence: CASSPAGTDTQYF. In nucleotides, the CDR3 is TGCGCCAGCAGCCCCGCAGGGACAGATACGCAGTATTTT.

This sequence joins TRBV7-9 and TRBJ1-1; D remains unclear. V dropped 4 bases and J dropped 4 bases, with 25 bases sitting between them. Germline CDR1 is SEHNR and CDR2 is FQNEAQ (reference sequence). CDR3 length: 18 residues. The CDR3 region is CASSSDLDLRGPFTEAFF. The CDR3 DNA reads TGTGCCAGCAGCTCCGACCTGGACCTAAGAGGGCCCTTCACTGAAGCTTTCTTT.

The chain has TRBV9 and TRBJ1-1; D is perhaps TRBD1 (6 bases). The V end was cut by 4 bases, the J end by 1 base, with 14 bases between. CDR1 is SGDLS and CDR2 is YYNGEE in the germline V gene. CDR3 length: 15 residues. As DNA, the CDR3 is TGTGCCAGCAGCACCCAGACAGGAAAGAACACTGAAGCTTTCTTT. It is translated as CASSTQTGKNTEAFF.

The chain employs TRBV12-5 and TRBJ2-2; D might be TRBD1 (5 bases). With 2 bases removed from V and 0 bases from J, the gap between germline ends came to 7 bases. CDR3 length: 15 residues. The germline V gene encodes CDR1 LGHNT and CDR2 FRNRAP. CDR3: CASGLRGSNTGELFF. The CDR3 bases are TGTGCTAGTGGTTTGAGGGGATCGAACACCGGGGAGCTGTTTTTT.

This chain links TRBV5-1 with TRBJ2-7, with 13 bases matching TRBD2. Trimming took 7 bases from V and 4 from J; bases not matched to a gene: 5. This CDR3 region has 14 residues. The V gene's germline CDR1 is SGHRS and CDR2 YFSETQ. The CDR3 protein is CASGRTSGSYEQYF. For the CDR3, the DNA is TGCGCCAGCGGACGGACTAGCGGGAGTTACGAGCAGTACTTC.

This chain joins TRBV19 and TRBJ2-3, with 7 bases that match TRBD2. There are 13 residues in the CDR3. CDR1 is LNHDA, CDR2 SQIVND, per germline (reference sequence). V lost 7 bases to trimming and J lost 6 bases; unmatched junction nucleotides: 7. CDR3 bases: TGTGCCAGTACTCAGCGGGAAGGCGATACGCAGTATTTT. Encoded protein: CASTQREGDTQYF.

This clone was observed a single time. The rearrangement uses TRBV28 and TRBJ1-5, with TRBD1 identical over 8 bases. CDR1 MDHEN and CDR2 SYDVKM come from the germline V gene. The CDR3 consists of 13 residues. Losses at the gene ends were 8 bases for V and 7 bases for J; bases not matched to a gene: 7. The CDR3 loop reads CASRSGGPQPQHF. CDR3 DNA: TGTGCCAGCCGATCAGGGGGCCCACAGCCCCAGCATTTT. Combining the CDR3 with reference TRBV28 and TRBJ1-5 gives the whole variable domain DVKVTQSSRYLVKRTGEKVFLECVQDMDHENMFWYRQDPGLGLRLIYFSYDVKMKEKGDIPEGYSVSREKKERFSLILESASTNQTSMYLCASRSGGPQPQHFGDGTRLSIL.

The chain joins TRBV9 to TRBJ2-1, with 9 bases fitting TRBD2. Germline CDR1 and CDR2: SGDLS and YYNGEE. The CDR3 sequence is 16 residues long. J was trimmed by 10 bases and V by 7 bases; bases with no gene match: 18. Here the CDR3 reads CASGRSTSGQTGEQFF. The CDR3 nucleotides read TGTGCCAGCGGAAGATCGACTAGCGGCCAGACTGGGGAGCAGTTCTTC.

The V and J genes are TRBV29-1 and TRBJ2-7, with TRBD1 as a possible D gene (7 bases). The CDR3 is made up of 16 amino acids. V was shortened by 0 bases and J by 3 bases, with 18 bases between the two germline ends. CDR1 and CDR2 from the germline V gene are SQVTM and ANQGSEA. This CDR3 reads CSVEDRETGSFYEQYF. The DNA of the CDR3 is TGCAGCGTTGAAGACCGGGAGACAGGGAGTTTCTACGAGCAGTACTTC.

The chain recombines TRBV7-8 with TRBJ1-2; D gene unclear. The germline gives CDR1 SGHVS, CDR2 FQNEAQ. V was trimmed by 4 bases and J by 8 bases, leaving 14 bases between them. This CDR3 has 13 amino acids. In nucleotides, the CDR3 is TGTGCCAGCAGCTCCTCTCCGACTGTAGGCTACACCTTC. Translating gives CASSSSPTVGYTF. The full variable domain, its missing parts supplied by reference TRBV7-8 and TRBJ1-2, is GAGVSQSPRYKVAKRGQDVALRCDPISGHVSLFWYQQALGQGPEFLTYFQNEAQLDKSGLPSDRFFAERPEGSVSTLKIQRTQQEDSAVYLCASSSSPTVGYTFGSGTRLTVV.

A word on this clone: The junction departs from the called germline gene at one end, perhaps through a read error. The chain carries TRBV18 and TRBJ1-2; 7 bases map to TRBD1. The germline CDR1 and CDR2 sequences are KGHSH and LQKENI. The CDR3 totals 15 residues. The CDR3 nucleotides are TGTGCCAGCTCACCATCAGGCAGGGGGTCTCATGGCTACCCCTTC. It yields the protein CASSPSGRGSHGYPF.

The chain uses TRBV11-2 and TRBJ2-5; TRBD2 matches 12 bases. J gave up 5 bases and V 5 bases, and 6 bases lay outside the gene matches. The CDR3 consists of 15 residues. Germline V gives CDR1 SGHAT, CDR2 FQNNGV. For the CDR3, the DNA is TGTGCCAGCAGCCCTTGGACTAGCGGGACGGAGACCCAGTACTTC. Protein: CASSPWTSGTETQYF.

The V call is TRBV30, the J call TRBJ2-7, with D perhaps matching TRBD2 (6 bases). V was pared by 0 bases and J by 5 bases, with 11 bases between. The CDR3 loop spans 13 amino acids. Per germline, CDR1 GTSNPN and CDR2 SVGIG (reference sequence). The CDR3 nucleotides are TGTGCCTGGAGTGTATCGGGGGTGGACGAGCAGTACTTC. It codes for CAWSVSGVDEQYF.

The chain employs TRBV28 and TRBJ1-2; TRBD1 agrees at 9 bases. With 5 bases clipped from V and 4 bases from J, the junction kept 8 bases outside the gene matches. CDR1 and CDR2 from the germline V gene are MDHEN and SYDVKM. The CDR3 is 15 residues long. Here the CDR3 reads CASSSPGTGSYGYTF. In DNA form, the CDR3 reads TGTGCCAGCAGTAGTCCCGGGACAGGGAGCTATGGCTACACCTTC.